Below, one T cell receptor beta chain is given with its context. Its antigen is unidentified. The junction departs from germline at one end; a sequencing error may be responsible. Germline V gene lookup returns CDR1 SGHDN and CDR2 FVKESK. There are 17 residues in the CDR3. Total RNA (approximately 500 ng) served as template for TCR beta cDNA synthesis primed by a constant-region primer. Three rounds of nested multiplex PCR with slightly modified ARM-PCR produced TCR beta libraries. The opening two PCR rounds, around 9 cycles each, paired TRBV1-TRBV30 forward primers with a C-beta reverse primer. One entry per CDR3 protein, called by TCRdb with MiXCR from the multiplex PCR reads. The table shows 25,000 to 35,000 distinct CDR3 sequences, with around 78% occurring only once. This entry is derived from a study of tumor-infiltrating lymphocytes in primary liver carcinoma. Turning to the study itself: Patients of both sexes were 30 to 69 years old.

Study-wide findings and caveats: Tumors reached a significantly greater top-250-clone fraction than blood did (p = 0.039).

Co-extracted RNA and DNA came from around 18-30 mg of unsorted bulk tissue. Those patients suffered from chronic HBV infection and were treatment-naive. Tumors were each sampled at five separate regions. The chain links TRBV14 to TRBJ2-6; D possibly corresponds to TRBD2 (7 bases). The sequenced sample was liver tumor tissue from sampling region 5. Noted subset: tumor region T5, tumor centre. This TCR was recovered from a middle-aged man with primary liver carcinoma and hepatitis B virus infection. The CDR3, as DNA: TGTGCCGGCAGCCGAGGGGGGGATAGCTCTGGGGCCAACGTCCTGACTTTC. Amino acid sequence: CAGSRGGDSSGANVLTF.